This T cell receptor (beta chain) was sequenced in a study of blood T cell repertoires in COVID-19. This CDR3 spans 16 amino acids. Germline-derived CDR1 and CDR2 are SGHRS and YFSETQ. The J segment lost 5 bases and the V segment lost 4 bases, leaving 10 bases of the junction unmatched. Methods used by the authors: Nucleated cell counts were estimated from reference gene primer amplification. Repertoires were generated with immunoSEQ multiplex PCR, while TCRdb's copy carries only in-frame clones and drops some. V, J and clone size derive from that table, while D and trimming were established from the DNA sequence. The sample lists roughly 180,000 clones, over 75% occurring once.

This TCR was sampled from a man in his 60s who had recovered from COVID-19. Sequencing was performed on peripheral blood. The chain recombines TRBV5-1 with TRBJ2-7; 12 bases are shared with TRBD2. This CDR3 is CASSVVLAGGLDEQYF. The CDR3 nucleotides read TGCGCCAGCAGCGTCGTACTAGCGGGGGGACTGGACGAGCAGTACTTC.